The clone carrying this TCR beta chain has only a few counts. This specimen belongs to a study of T-cell memory formation after mild COVID-19. Turning to the study itself: For the most part, TCR clusters were specific to one donor.

TCRdb re-derived calls from the 5' RACE reads in MiXCR, one entry per CDR3 protein. This table has 80,000 to 90,000 distinct CDR3 sequences, around a quarter appearing once. This receptor was obtained from a young man who had mild COVID-19 (a few samples of this study predate the infection). Cell type and time point are not known. Sequencing was performed on PBMCs or a T cell subset sorted from them (not recorded which).

The CDR3 DNA reads as TGTGCCAGTAGTATCTTCGACCGCCATTCGGAAAAACTGTTTTTT. Translating it yields CASSIFDRHSEKLFF. The rearrangement links TRBV19 to TRBJ1-4; no definite D call. Trimming removed 3 bases at V and 8 bases at J, with 16 bases between. The CDR3 totals 15 residues. Germline CDR1 and CDR2: LNHDA and SQIVND (reference sequence).